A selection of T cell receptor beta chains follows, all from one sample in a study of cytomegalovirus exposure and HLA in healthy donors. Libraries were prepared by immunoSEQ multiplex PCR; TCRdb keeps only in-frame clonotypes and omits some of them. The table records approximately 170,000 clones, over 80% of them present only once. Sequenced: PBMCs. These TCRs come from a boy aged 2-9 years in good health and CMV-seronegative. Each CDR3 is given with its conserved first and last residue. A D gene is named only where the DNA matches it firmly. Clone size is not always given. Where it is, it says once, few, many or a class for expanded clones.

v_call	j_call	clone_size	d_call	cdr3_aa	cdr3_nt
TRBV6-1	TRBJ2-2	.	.	CASSVIGELFF	TGTGCCAGCAGTGTTATAGGGGAGCTGTTTTTT
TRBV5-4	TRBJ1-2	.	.	CASSPTDRQVSYGYTF	TGTGCCAGCAGCCCAACTGACAGGCAGGTTTCCTATGGCTACACCTTC
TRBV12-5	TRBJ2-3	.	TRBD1	CASGPDRGNTGTQYF	TGTGCTAGTGGACCGGACAGGGGGAACACAGGCACGCAGTATTTT
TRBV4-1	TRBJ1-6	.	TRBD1	CASSRTGQYNSPLHF	TGCGCCAGCAGCCGGACGGGACAGTATAATTCACCCCTCCACTTT
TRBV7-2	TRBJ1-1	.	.	CASSLRGGFLNTEAFF	TGTGCCAGCAGCCTCAGGGGCGGCTTCTTGAACACTGAAGCTTTCTTT
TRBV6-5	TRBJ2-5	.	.	CASSYAGGGLQETQYF	TGTGCCAGCAGTTACGCCGGGGGTGGGCTACAAGAGACCCAGTACTTC
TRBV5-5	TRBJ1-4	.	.	CASSAGSEKLFF	TGTGCCAGCAGCGCCGGGAGCGAAAAACTGTTTTTT
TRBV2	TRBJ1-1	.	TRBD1	CASSRDRDRGRSAFF	TGTGCCAGCAGTAGGGACCGGGACAGGGGACGGTCAGCTTTCTTT
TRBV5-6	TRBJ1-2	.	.	CASSVGQSFYGYTF	TGTGCCAGCAGCGTTGGACAGTCTTTCTATGGCTACACCTTC
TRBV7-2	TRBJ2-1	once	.	CASSPLPRSSSYNEQFF	TGTGCCAGCAGCCCTCTCCCGCGGAGTAGCTCCTACAATGAGCAGTTCTTC
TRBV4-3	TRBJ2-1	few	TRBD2	CASSQDNGLAGEAQFF	TGCGCCAGCAGCCAAGATAACGGGCTAGCGGGAGAGGCGCAGTTCTTC
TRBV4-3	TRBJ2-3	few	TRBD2	CASSQDGDAGGPGDTQYF	TGCGCCAGCAGCCAAGACGGAGATGCGGGGGGGCCGGGAGATACGCAGTATTTT
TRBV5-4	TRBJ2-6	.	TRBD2	CASSLVAGWANVLTF	TGTGCCAGCAGCTTGGTAGCGGGCTGGGCCAACGTCCTGACTTTC
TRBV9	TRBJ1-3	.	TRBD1	CASGSQGARGNTIYF	TGTGCCAGCGGGTCCCAGGGGGCACGTGGAAACACCATATATTTT
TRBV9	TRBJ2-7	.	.	CASSVGLASYEQYF	TGTGCCAGCAGCGTAGGTCTAGCTTCCTACGAGCAGTACTTC
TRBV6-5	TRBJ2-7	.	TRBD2	CASSPGLGKPYEQYF	TGTGCCAGCAGTCCGGGACTAGGTAAACCCTACGAGCAGTACTTC
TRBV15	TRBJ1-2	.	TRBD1	CATSPTGGRGYTF	TGTGCCACCAGCCCTACAGGGGGCAGGGGCTACACCTTC
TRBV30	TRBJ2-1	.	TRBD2	CAWMTSGYNEQFF	TGTGCCTGGATGACTAGCGGCTACAATGAGCAGTTCTTC
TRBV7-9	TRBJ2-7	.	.	CASSSGAGASYEQYF	TGTGCCAGCAGCTCCGGGGCAGGGGCCTCCTACGAGCAGTACTTC
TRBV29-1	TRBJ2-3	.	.	CSVVSWATDTQYF	TGCAGCGTTGTATCATGGGCCACAGATACGCAGTATTTT
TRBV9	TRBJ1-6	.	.	CASSVVGENSPLHF	TGTGCCAGCAGCGTAGTCGGGGAAAATTCACCCCTCCACTTT
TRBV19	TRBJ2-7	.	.	CASSPGHPPYEQYF	TGTGCCAGTAGCCCGGGACATCCTCCCTACGAGCAGTACTTC
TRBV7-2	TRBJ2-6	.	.	CASWSGRLGSGANVLTF	TGTGCCAGCTGGAGTGGCCGTCTTGGGTCTGGGGCCAACGTCCTGACTTTC
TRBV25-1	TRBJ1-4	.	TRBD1	CASSGDRDVYEKLFF	TGTGCCAGCAGTGGTGACAGGGATGTTTATGAAAAACTGTTTTTT
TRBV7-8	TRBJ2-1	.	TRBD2	CASSPRRLAINEQFF	TGTGCCAGCAGCCCCCGTAGACTAGCTATCAATGAGCAGTTCTTC
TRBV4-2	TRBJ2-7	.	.	CASSQDTAVSSYEQYF	TGTGCCAGCAGCCAAGATACAGCGGTAAGCTCCTACGAGCAGTACTTC
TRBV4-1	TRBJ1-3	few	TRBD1	CASSQEGTGGSGNTIYF	TGCGCCAGCAGCCAAGAAGGGACAGGAGGCTCTGGAAACACCATATATTTT
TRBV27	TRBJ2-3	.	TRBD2	CASSFGLAADTQYF	TGTGCCAGCAGTTTCGGACTAGCTGCAGATACGCAGTATTTT
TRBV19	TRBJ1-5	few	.	CASSRRGGPQPQHF	TGTGCCAGTAGCCGTAGGGGGGGGCCTCAGCCCCAGCATTTT
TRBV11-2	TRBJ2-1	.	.	CASSNPGQERDEQFF	TGTGCCAGCAGCAACCCCGGGCAGGAGCGGGATGAGCAGTTCTTC
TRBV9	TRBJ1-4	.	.	CASSPRWGGATNEKLFF	TGTGCCAGCAGCCCAAGATGGGGGGGGGCAACTAATGAAAAACTGTTTTTT
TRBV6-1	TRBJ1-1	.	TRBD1	CASNLGQVRAEAFF	TGTGCCAGCAACCTAGGACAGGTTCGCGCTGAAGCTTTCTTT
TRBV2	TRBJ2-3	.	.	CASSGQRPSTDTQYF	TGTGCCAGCAGTGGACAACGCCCTAGCACAGATACGCAGTATTTT
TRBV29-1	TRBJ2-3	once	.	CSAGPGLDTQYF	TGCAGCGCCGGACCAGGGTTAGATACGCAGTATTTT
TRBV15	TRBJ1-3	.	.	CATSPGEPARGNTIYF	TGTGCCACCAGCCCTGGGGAGCCGGCCCGAGGAAACACCATATATTTT
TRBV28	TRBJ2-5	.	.	CASTGIVEETQYF	TGTGCCAGCACAGGGATTGTCGAAGAGACCCAGTACTTC
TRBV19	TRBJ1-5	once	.	CASSIVRGQPQHF	TGTGCCAGTAGTATAGTCAGAGGTCAGCCCCAGCATTTT
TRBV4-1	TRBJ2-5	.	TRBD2	CASSQDRGGSEETQYF	TGCGCCAGCAGCCAAGATAGGGGCGGGAGTGAAGAGACCCAGTACTTC
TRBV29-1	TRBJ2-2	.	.	CSVFSSGELFF	TGCAGCGTTTTTAGCTCCGGGGAGCTGTTTTTT
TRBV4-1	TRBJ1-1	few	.	CASSQYGMGDMNTEAFF	TGCGCCAGCAGCCAATATGGGATGGGGGACATGAACACTGAAGCTTTCTTT
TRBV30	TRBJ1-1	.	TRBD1	CACPGTVNTEAFF	TGTGCCTGCCCCGGGACAGTGAACACTGAAGCTTTCTTT
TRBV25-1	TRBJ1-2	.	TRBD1	CASSETGGGYGYTF	TGTGCCAGCAGTGAAACAGGGGGAGGCTATGGCTACACCTTC
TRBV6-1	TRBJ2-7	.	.	CASSEIMSGLSPQYF	TGTGCCAGCAGTGAGATTATGAGCGGCCTATCCCCCCAGTACTTC
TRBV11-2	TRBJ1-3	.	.	CASSLVALGQGSRGNTIYF	TGTGCCAGCAGCTTAGTTGCCCTAGGGCAGGGTTCTAGAGGAAACACCATATATTTT
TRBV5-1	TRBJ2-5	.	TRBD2	CASHSGDLIAGGYVTQYF	TGCGCCAGCCACTCCGGAGACTTAATAGCGGGAGGTTACGTGACCCAGTACTTC
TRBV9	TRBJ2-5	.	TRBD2	CASSVTPGLSETQYF	TGTGCCAGCAGCGTAACCCCGGGACTATCAGAGACCCAGTACTTC